The sequence of this T cell receptor beta chain was determined in a study of CD8 T cells in ankylosing spondylitis. General study results and limits: Ankylosing spondylitis blood seemed to carry a telltale TCR beta motif made of under 10 highly homologous variants.

This clonotype was seen a handful of times. Its specificity is not known. TCRdb processed the 5' RACE reads anew with MiXCR; each CDR3 protein has one entry. Of more than 650,000 distinct CDR3 sequences listed, about an eighth were seen once; the top ten hold more than 0.5%. Germline V gene sequence: CDR1 MNHNS, CDR2 SASEGT. CDR3 size: 14 residues. V was trimmed by 6 bases and J by 3 bases, leaving 12 bases between them. Material: blood, either unsorted or a sorted T cell fraction (not recorded which). This receptor was taken from a male donor with ankylosing spondylitis. V usage is TRBV6-1 and J usage is TRBJ1-5; no definite D call. Here the CDR3 reads CASSLPGANQPQHF. The CDR3 DNA follows: TGTGCCAGCAGCCTTCCGGGAGCCAATCAGCCCCAGCATTTT.